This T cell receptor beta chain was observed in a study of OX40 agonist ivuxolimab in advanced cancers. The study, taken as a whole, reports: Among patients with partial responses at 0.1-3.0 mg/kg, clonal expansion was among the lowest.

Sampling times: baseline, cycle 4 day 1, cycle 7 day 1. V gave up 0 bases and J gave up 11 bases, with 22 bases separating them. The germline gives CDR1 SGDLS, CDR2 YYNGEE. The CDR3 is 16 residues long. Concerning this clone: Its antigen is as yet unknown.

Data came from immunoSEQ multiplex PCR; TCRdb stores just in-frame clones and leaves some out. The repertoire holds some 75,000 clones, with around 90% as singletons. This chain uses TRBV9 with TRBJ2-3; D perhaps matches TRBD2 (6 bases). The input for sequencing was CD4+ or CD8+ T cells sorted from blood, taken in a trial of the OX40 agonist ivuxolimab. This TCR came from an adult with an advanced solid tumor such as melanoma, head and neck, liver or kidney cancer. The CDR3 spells CASSVDGRMTSPRQYF. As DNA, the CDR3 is TGTGCCAGCAGCGTAGACGGACGGATGACTAGTCCTAGGCAGTATTTT.